This is a list of T cell receptor beta chains from one sample in a study of graft-versus-host responses after intestinal transplantation. Some clones are missing from TCRdb's copy, which holds only in-frame ones; the method was immunoSEQ multiplex PCR. Among 50,000 to 75,000 clones listed, almost 95% were seen once. The antigens for these receptors are not known. The sequencing here drew on unstimulated CD4+ T cells sorted from spleen or lymph node cells, taken before transplant. The source of these receptors is a human donor who was the organ donor for an intestinal transplant. The CDR3 runs from the conserved cysteine through the conserved F or W. D genes are given only for firm matches. Some rows have no size entry. The others give once, few or many, or a class for an expanded clone.

d_call j_call cdr3_length clone_size v_call cdr3_aa cdr3_nt
. TRBJ2-7 13 . TRBV7-6 CASSLAQTSEQYF TGTGCCAGCAGCTTAGCGCAAACTAGCGAGCAGTACTTC
. TRBJ1-5 14 . TRBV2 CASQLQGTRQPQHF TGTGCCAGCCAACTCCAGGGGACTAGACAGCCCCAGCATTTT
TRBD1 TRBJ1-6 15 . TRBV30 CAWSVFETGVSPLHF TGTGCCTGGAGTGTATTCGAGACAGGGGTTTCACCCCTCCACTTT
TRBD2 TRBJ2-2 15 once TRBV5-1 CASSGLAGGTGELFF TGCGCCAGCAGCGGTCTAGCGGGGGGAACCGGGGAGCTGTTTTTT
. TRBJ1-6 14 . TRBV19 CASSIGAYNSPLHF TGTGCCAGTAGTATTGGGGCCTATAATTCACCCCTCCACTTT
TRBD1 TRBJ2-7 14 . TRBV18 CASSQAITGDEQYF TGTGCCAGCTCCCAGGCCATTACAGGGGACGAGCAGTACTTC
. TRBJ2-7 16 . TRBV14 CASSQERGWRGNEQYF TGTGCCAGCAGCCAAGAAAGAGGTTGGAGAGGGAACGAGCAGTACTTC
TRBD2 TRBJ2-3 14 few TRBV11-2 CASSLGLAGLPQYF TGTGCCAGCAGCTTGGGACTAGCTGGGTTGCCGCAGTATTTT
TRBD2 TRBJ2-3 15 . TRBV7-2 CASSLAGGIRDTQYF TGTGCCAGCAGTTTAGCGGGGGGGATACGAGATACGCAGTATTTT
TRBD1 TRBJ1-1 18 . TRBV23-1 CASRSGGGTGLMNTEAFF TGCGCCAGCAGGTCCGGGGGTGGGACAGGATTAATGAACACTGAAGCTTTCTTT
. TRBJ2-1 13 . TRBV2 CASSGIGQGEQFF TGTGCCAGCAGTGGGATAGGTCAAGGTGAGCAGTTCTTC
TRBD2 TRBJ2-1 15 . TRBV5-4 CASSIGLAGDNEQFF TGTGCCAGCAGCATTGGGCTAGCGGGGGACAATGAGCAGTTCTTC
TRBD2 TRBJ2-3 16 . TRBV9 CASSVASGGAWDTQYF TGTGCCAGCAGCGTAGCCAGCGGGGGGGCCTGGGATACGCAGTATTTT
. TRBJ2-3 16 . TRBV15 CATSRGDSPSTDTQYF TGTGCCACCAGCAGAGGTGATAGCCCCAGCACAGATACGCAGTATTTT
TRBD2 TRBJ2-3 16 . TRBV25-1 CASSDMTSGDPDTQYF TGTGCCAGCAGCGACATGACTAGCGGGGACCCGGATACGCAGTATTTT
TRBD2 TRBJ2-5 13 . TRBV7-3 CASSLGGMETQYF TGTGCCAGCAGCCTGGGGGGGATGGAGACCCAGTACTTC
TRBD2 TRBJ2-1 15 . TRBV5-4 CASSSIAGGLNEQFF TGTGCCAGCAGCTCAATAGCGGGGGGGCTCAATGAGCAGTTCTTC
. TRBJ1-6 15 . TRBV7-6 CASRQGTSENSPLHF TGTGCCAGCCGACAAGGGACTTCTGAAAATTCACCCCTCCACTTT
. TRBJ2-1 15 . TRBV9 CASSETSSSYNEQFF TGTGCCAGCAGCGAGACGTCCAGCTCCTACAATGAGCAGTTCTTC
. TRBJ2-2 15 . TRBV9 CASSGEAAYTGELFF TGTGCCAGCAGCGGAGAAGCGGCCTACACCGGGGAGCTGTTTTTT
TRBD1 TRBJ1-4 14 . TRBV5-1 CASSLLTGSEKLFF TGCGCCAGCAGCCTCCTGACAGGGAGTGAAAAACTGTTTTTT
. TRBJ1-5 14 once TRBV18 CASSPGGSNQPQHF TGTGCCAGCTCACCAGGGGGTAGCAATCAGCCCCAGCATTTT
. TRBJ2-3 13 . TRBV19 CASSVQLTDTQYF TGTGCCAGTAGTGTACAGCTCACAGATACGCAGTATTTT
TRBD2 TRBJ2-3 16 . TRBV5-4 CASSLGLRAGVNTQYF TGTGCCAGCAGCTTGGGGCTGAGAGCGGGGGTAAATACGCAGTATTTT
. TRBJ2-5 13 . TRBV5-1 CASSLVSGGTQYF TGCGCCAGCAGCTTGGTTTCCGGCGGGACCCAGTACTTC
. TRBJ2-7 17 . TRBV7-3 CASSFGFIGGVSYEQYF TGTGCCAGCAGCTTCGGGTTCATCGGGGGAGTCTCCTACGAGCAGTACTTC
TRBD1 TRBJ2-4 16 . TRBV6-6 CASSLGGDLAKNIQYF TGTGCCAGCAGTCTAGGGGGCGACCTAGCCAAAAACATTCAGTACTTC
TRBD1 TRBJ1-2 14 . TRBV9 CASSVGRGHYGYTF TGTGCCAGCAGCGTAGGCAGGGGGCACTATGGCTACACCTTC
. TRBJ2-2 16 . TRBV5-4 CASSLGGFWNTGELFF TGTGCCAGCAGCTTGGGCGGCTTTTGGAACACCGGGGAGCTGTTTTTT
. TRBJ2-3 15 . TRBV30 CAWSNRDITTDTQYF TGTGCCTGGAGCAACCGGGACATTACCACAGATACGCAGTATTTT
. TRBJ2-2 14 . TRBV5-6 CASTKYLNTGELFF TGTGCCAGCACCAAATACTTAAACACCGGGGAGCTGTTTTTT
. TRBJ1-6 14 . TRBV5-5 CASSLKPGDSPLHF TGTGCCAGCAGCTTAAAACCAGGGGACTCACCCCTCCACTTT
TRBD2 TRBJ2-5 18 . TRBV5-1 CASSLKRLAGGYQETQYF TGCGCCAGCAGCCTGAAGAGACTAGCGGGGGGGTACCAAGAGACCCAGTACTTC
. TRBJ1-4 16 . TRBV4-1 CASSQDPPGLGEKLFF TGCGCCAGCAGCCAAGATCCCCCGGGGCTTGGTGAAAAACTGTTTTTT
TRBD1 TRBJ2-7 16 once TRBV7-2 CASSSYRGRLLYEQYF TGTGCCAGCAGCAGCTACAGGGGGCGTCTACTCTACGAGCAGTACTTC
. TRBJ2-4 17 once TRBV7-2 CASSLMRSGGAKNIQYF TGTGCCAGCAGCTTAATGCGTTCTGGCGGGGCTAAAAACATCCAGTACTTC
TRBD1 TRBJ1-4 15 . TRBV18 CASSPMAGGDEKLFF TGTGCCAGCTCACCGATGGCAGGGGGCGATGAAAAACTGTTTTTT
TRBD1 TRBJ2-1 16 . TRBV25-1 CASKGTGGSSYNEQFF TGTGCCAGCAAGGGGACAGGGGGCAGCTCCTACAATGAGCAGTTCTTC
. TRBJ2-6 15 . TRBV5-6 CASSLLGSGANVLTF TGTGCCAGCAGCTTACTCGGCTCTGGGGCCAACGTCCTGACTTTC
. TRBJ1-1 14 . TRBV7-2 CASSFYGRVTEAFF TGTGCCAGCAGCTTCTACGGGAGGGTCACTGAAGCTTTCTTT